The present T cell receptor (beta chain) was sequenced within a study of graft-versus-host responses after intestinal transplantation. About the study: Each transplant was multivisceral, liver-intestinal, or isolated intestinal. Uniformly, recipients were administered anti-thymocyte globulin induction with subsequent tacrolimus and steroids for around three years. The study's findings and limits: The study found high graft-versus-host to host-versus-graft clonal ratios in allografts of patients with graft-donor T cell macrochimerism. GvH clones appeared in recipient marrow, some first in ileum or blood.

Produced via immunoSEQ multiplex PCR; TCRdb's table is partial and in-frame only. Found here are around 110,000 clones, about nine tenths of them singletons; the top ten hold under 0.2%. Comment on this clone: Its specificity is unknown.

V was shortened by 0 bases and J by 0 bases, with 11 bases between the two germline ends. The germline V gene encodes CDR1 MGHDK and CDR2 SYGVNS. This CDR3 has 17 amino acids. Sample: unstimulated CD4+ T cells sorted from spleen or lymph node cells, taken before intestinal transplant. This receptor was identified in a human donor who received an intestinal transplant. The J gene is TRBJ1-4, the V gene TRBV25-1; possibly TRBD1 for D (6 bases). The CDR3 coding sequence is TGTGCCAGCAGTGAATACCAGGGGAGACCAACTAATGAAAAACTGTTTTTT. Translated: CASSEYQGRPTNEKLFF.